The rows below give T cell receptor beta chains drawn from one sample of a study. Via MiXCR, TCRdb re-called the RT-PCR reads, giving one row per CDR3 protein. The table lists hundreds of thousands of distinct CDR3 sequences, 13% to 15% of them singletons, with about 3.9% in the top ten. Sequencing was carried out using memory CD4+ T cells from blood. The receptors were gathered from a female donor in good health, serving as a healthy control. Both conserved end residues are part of each CDR3. Fields, in order: CDR3 length, clone size, D gene, V gene, J gene, CDR3 protein, CDR3 DNA. A D gene is named only where the DNA matches it firmly. Expanded clones are given a class, and other clones once, few, many or no size at all.

16	few	-	TRBV6-2/TRBV6-3	TRBJ1-2	CASSYSLRRSSYGYTF	TGTGCCAGCAGTTACTCCTTAAGGAGGTCTTCCTATGGCTACACCTTC
14	-	TRBD1	TRBV20-1	TRBJ2-7	CSAEPGQGRNEQYF	TGCAGTGCTGAACCGGGACAGGGGAGAAACGAGCAGTACTTC
17	few	-	TRBV12-1	TRBJ2-1	CASSFGRGRVLYNEQFF	TGTGCCAGCAGCTTTGGGAGGGGGAGAGTACTTTACAATGAGCAGTTCTTC
15	many	-	TRBV4-3	TRBJ2-1	CASSQDTNFYNEQFF	TGCGCCAGCAGCCAAGATACGAACTTCTACAATGAGCAGTTCTTC
13	-	-	TRBV20-1	TRBJ2-1	CSAREGGADEQFF	TGCAGTGCTAGAGAGGGCGGGGCCGATGAGCAGTTCTTC
15	few	-	TRBV20-1	TRBJ1-3	CSARDRAGAGNTIYF	TGCAGTGCTAGAGATCGGGCAGGCGCCGGAAACACCATATATTTT
15	-	TRBD2	TRBV4-2	TRBJ2-1	CVSSQDPSGENEQFF	TGTGTCAGCAGCCAAGATCCTAGCGGGGAGAATGAGCAGTTCTTC
14	-	-	TRBV20-1	TRBJ2-3	CSASTRAGQDTQYF	TGCAGTGCTAGTACTAGGGCGGGACAAGATACGCAGTATTTT
14	-	-	TRBV6-2/TRBV6-3	TRBJ1-5	CASSYYGENQLQHF	TGTGCCAGCAGTTACTACGGCGAAAATCAGCTCCAGCATTTT
13	-	-	TRBV4-2	TRBJ1-1	CASSQVDRLEAFF	TGTGCCAGCAGCCAAGTGGATCGCCTGGAAGCTTTCTTT
13	many	-	TRBV11-2	TRBJ1-2	CASSLSSGFGYTF	TGTGCCAGCAGCTTAAGCAGTGGGTTTGGCTACACCTTC
11	-	-	TRBV20-1	TRBJ1-1	CSAADRLEAFF	TGCAGTGCCGCTGACAGACTGGAAGCTTTCTTT
16	-	TRBD1	TRBV7-2	TRBJ2-5	CASSSGQGALGETQYF	TGTGCCAGCAGCTCTGGACAGGGGGCCTTGGGAGAGACCCAGTACTTC
13	many	TRBD1	TRBV6-4	TRBJ2-1	CASSDSGQGLVFF	TGTGCCAGCAGTGACTCGGGACAGGGTCTAGTGTTCTTC
15	-	TRBD1	TRBV27	TRBJ1-1	CASSLPGQGFSEAFF	TGTGCCAGCAGTTTGCCGGGACAGGGGTTTTCTGAAGCTTTCTTT
15	-	-	TRBV20-1	TRBJ2-5	CSASRVNLYQETQYF	TGCAGTGCTAGCCGGGTCAACTTGTACCAAGAGACCCAGTACTTC
15	-	TRBD1	TRBV2	TRBJ2-3	CASLPDRGITDTQYF	TGTGCCAGCCTCCCCGACAGGGGTATCACAGATACGCAGTATTTT
16	-	TRBD1	TRBV7-8	TRBJ1-6	CASSLGGGRDNSPLHF	TGTGCCAGCAGCTTAGGAGGGGGCAGGGATAATTCACCCCTCCACTTT
13	many	-	TRBV20-1	TRBJ2-5	CSAGERGGETQYF	TGCAGTGCTGGAGAAAGAGGCGGGGAGACCCAGTACTTC
14	few	-	TRBV24-1	TRBJ1-5	CATSDEGPYQPQHF	TGTGCCACCAGTGACGAGGGGCCGTATCAGCCCCAGCATTTT
13	-	TRBD1	TRBV29-1	TRBJ1-5	CSVETGGNQPQHF	TGCAGCGTTGAGACAGGGGGGAATCAGCCCCAGCATTTT
15	-	-	TRBV9	TRBJ2-7	CASSVRALDAYEQYF	TGTGCCAGCAGCGTCCGGGCCCTAGATGCCTACGAGCAGTACTTC
15	-	TRBD1	TRBV10-3	TRBJ2-3	CAISPRTGGPDTQYF	TGTGCCATCAGCCCCCGGACAGGGGGTCCAGATACGCAGTATTTT
16	few	-	TRBV4-1	TRBJ1-6	CASSHGSGVLQSPLHF	TGCGCCAGCAGCCATGGCTCAGGAGTCCTTCAATCACCCCTCCACTTT
16	-	-	TRBV5-1	TRBJ1-1	CASSPTRLGMNTEAFF	TGCGCCAGCAGCCCTACCCGACTAGGGATGAACACTGAAGCTTTCTTT
15	-	-	TRBV7-2	TRBJ1-2	CASRTGGGNNYGYTF	TGTGCCAGCAGGACGGGTGGGGGAAATAACTATGGCTACACCTTC
8	many	-	TRBV20-1	TRBJ2-7	CLKGEQYF	TGCCTAAAAGGGGAGCAGTACTTC